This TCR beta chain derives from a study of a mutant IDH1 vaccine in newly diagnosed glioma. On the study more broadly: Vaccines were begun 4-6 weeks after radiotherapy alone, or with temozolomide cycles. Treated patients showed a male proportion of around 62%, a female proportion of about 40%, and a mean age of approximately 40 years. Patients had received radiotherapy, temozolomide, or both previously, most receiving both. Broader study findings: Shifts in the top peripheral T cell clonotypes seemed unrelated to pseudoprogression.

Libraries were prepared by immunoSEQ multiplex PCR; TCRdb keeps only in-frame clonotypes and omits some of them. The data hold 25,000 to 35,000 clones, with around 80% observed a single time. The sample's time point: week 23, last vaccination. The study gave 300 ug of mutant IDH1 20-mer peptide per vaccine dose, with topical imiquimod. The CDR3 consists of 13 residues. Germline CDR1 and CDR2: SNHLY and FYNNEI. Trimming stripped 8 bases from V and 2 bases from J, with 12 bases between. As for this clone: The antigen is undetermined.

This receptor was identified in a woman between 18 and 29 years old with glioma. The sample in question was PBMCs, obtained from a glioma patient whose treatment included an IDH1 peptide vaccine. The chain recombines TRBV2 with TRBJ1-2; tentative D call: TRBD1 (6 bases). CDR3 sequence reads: CASGGDKNYGYTF. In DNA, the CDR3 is TGTGCCAGCGGAGGGGACAAGAACTATGGCTACACCTTC.